The entry below gives a single TCR beta chain sequence along with its context. Other DNA sequences of this sample code for an identical CDR3. Documented time point: peripheral blood 6 weeks after treatment start. The sample is drawn from a study of PD-L1 blockade in urothelial cancer. Overall study: Blood yielded a median of around 150,000 T cells per sample.

V lost 1 base, J lost 2 bases, and 9 bases lay in between. The CDR3 loop spans 14 amino acids. The germline V gene encodes CDR1 SGHAT and CDR2 FQNNGV. The protocol was immunoSEQ multiplex PCR, while the TCRdb copy is restricted to in-frame clones and leaves out a portion. The sample gives about 22,000 clones, about 93% of which show up once; about 10% is in the top ten. This material consisted of PBMCs, taken around atezolizumab (anti-PD-L1) treatment. The chain carries TRBV11-2 and TRBJ2-7; D might be TRBD1 (6 bases). This receptor was taken from an older woman with urothelial cancer. This chain's CDR3 is CASSLVTGPYEQYF. In DNA, the CDR3 is TGTGCCAGCAGCTTAGTGACAGGACCCTACGAGCAGTACTTC.